One and the same sample provided the 25 T cell receptor beta chains below, sequenced in a study of PD-L1 blockade in urothelial cancer. TCRdb keeps only in-frame clones here, not all; method: immunoSEQ multiplex PCR. Among 50,000 to 70,000 clones listed, over 75% were seen once. The time point is: pretreatment peripheral blood. The source was PBMCs, collected around atezolizumab (anti-PD-L1) treatment. Receptors originate from a man aged 65 to 85 with urothelial cancer.

J is TRBJ2-7 and V is TRBV6-1, with 9 bases aligning to TRBD1. Germline loops: CDR1 MNHNS, CDR2 SASEGT. The CDR3 is made up of 14 amino acids. V was clipped by 3 bases and J by 6 bases; unmatched bases: 6. Here the CDR3 reads CASSDPDRGGEQYF. In DNA, the CDR3 is TGTGCCAGCAGTGACCCGGACAGGGGTGGCGAGCAGTACTTC.

The DNA of the CDR3 is TGTGCCAGCAGTAGAGGAGACCCCTACAATGAGCAGTTCTTC. Its protein is CASSRGDPYNEQFF. V is TRBV28 and J is TRBJ2-1, with no clear D. The V gene lost 5 bases and the J gene lost 2 bases, with 10 bases spanning the gap. This CDR3 comprises 14 residues. The germline gives CDR1 MDHEN, CDR2 SYDVKM.

Here the CDR3 DNA reads TGTGCCAGCCAGCCAGGGCAGACCAGCTATGGCTACACCTTC. Translating gives CASQPGQTSYGYTF. The chain is built from TRBV28 and TRBJ1-2, with D possibly matching TRBD1 (5 bases). The V end was cut by 8 bases, the J end by 4 bases, with 17 bases between. The CDR3 totals 14 residues. Looked up from germline, CDR1 is MDHEN and CDR2 is SYDVKM.

The J gene is TRBJ2-1, the V gene TRBV7-9; 7 bases align to TRBD2. Trimming at V came to 7 bases and at J to 3 bases, leaving 12 bases not matched to a gene. The CDR3 runs 16 residues. The germline CDR1 and CDR2 sequences are SEHNR and FQNEAQ (reference sequence). In DNA, the CDR3 is TGTGCCAGCATCAATCCTAGGCTAGCGGTCTACAATGAGCAGTTCTTC. It is translated as CASINPRLAVYNEQFF.

The gene calls are TRBV5-4 and TRBJ2-1, with TRBD1 matching 7 bases. The CDR3 totals 14 residues. Germline assignment: CDR1 SGHNT and CDR2 YYREEE (reference sequence). Trimming at V came to 4 bases and at J to 3 bases, leaving 4 bases not matched to a gene. The CDR3 DNA follows: TGTGCCAGCAGCCTTACAGGGGTCTACAATGAGCAGTTCTTC. Translation gives CASSLTGVYNEQFF.

V and J are TRBV7-9 and TRBJ2-5; 10 bases match TRBD2. CDR3 length equals 16 residues. Trimming took 5 bases from V and 5 from J; bases not matched to a gene: 11. The germline V gene encodes CDR1 SEHNR and CDR2 FQNEAQ (reference sequence). This CDR3 reads CASSPLSGRAGETQYF. For the CDR3, the DNA is TGTGCCAGCAGCCCACTCAGCGGGAGGGCGGGGGAGACCCAGTACTTC.

As to this clone: Other DNA variants within this sample encode the same CDR3. The chain links TRBV11-3 to TRBJ2-1; the match to TRBD2 covers 7 bases. This CDR3 has 16 amino acids. The germline CDR1 and CDR2 sequences are SGHNT and YENEEA. J gave up 0 bases and V 6 bases, and 8 bases lay outside the gene matches. Written as DNA, the CDR3 is TGTGCCAGCAGTCGCAACCGGGACTACTCCTACAATGAGCAGTTCTTC. Translation gives CASSRNRDYSYNEQFF. Combining the CDR3 with reference TRBV11-3 and TRBJ2-1 gives the whole variable domain EAGVVQSPRYKIIEKKQPVAFWCNPISGHNTLYWYLQNLGQGPELLIRYENEEAVDDSQLPKDRFSAERLKGVDSTLKIQPAELGDSAVYLCASSRNRDYSYNEQFFGPGTRLTVL.

CDR3: CASNTRNTEAFF. CDR3 sequence (DNA): TGTGCCAGTAATACACGGAACACTGAAGCTTTCTTT. The chain combines TRBV19 with TRBJ1-1; no reliable D call. CDR1 is LNHDA, CDR2 SQIVND, per germline (reference sequence). The V end lost 7 bases, the J end lost 1 base, and 7 bases lay between the germline ends. CDR3 length: 12 amino acids.

The genes are TRBV19 and TRBJ2-7, with 10 nucleotides matching TRBD2. CDR1 and CDR2 from the germline V gene are LNHDA and SQIVND (reference sequence). V lost 6 bases and J lost 3; bases outside the gene matches: 5. The CDR3 length is 14 residues. CDR3 DNA sequence: TGTGCCAGTAGGAACATAGCGGGAGGCTACGAGCAGTACTTC. Protein product: CASRNIAGGYEQYF.

Ten or more counts support this clone. This chain uses TRBV2 with TRBJ1-1; D ambiguous. The length of the CDR3 is 17 residues. Trimming removed 3 bases from V and 0 bases from J, with 17 bases in between. Germline V lookup: CDR1 SNHLY, CDR2 FYNNEI. The CDR3 protein is CASSESGLPYLNTEAFF. DNA for the CDR3: TGTGCCAGCAGTGAGTCAGGCTTACCTTACTTGAACACTGAAGCTTTCTTT.

This clone was picked up a small number of times. The genes are TRBV7-2 and TRBJ2-2; the D gene is possibly TRBD2 (7 bases). Germline lookup yields CDR1 SGHTA and CDR2 FQGNSA. This CDR3 is built from 14 residues. V was clipped by 3 bases and J by 6 bases, with 11 bases between them. The CDR3 sequence: CASSLTGGSGELFF. CDR3 nucleotide sequence: TGTGCCAGCAGCTTGACGGGGGGCTCCGGGGAGCTGTTTTTT.

The rearrangement joins TRBV11-2 to TRBJ1-4; TRBD1 agrees at 7 bases. The CDR3 consists of 14 residues. V shed 6 bases, J shed 4 bases, and the junction held 5 bases outside the gene matches. The germline V gene has CDR1 SGHAT and CDR2 FQNNGV. The CDR3 protein is CASRWDRNNEKLFF. The CDR3 coding sequence is TGTGCCAGCAGGTGGGACAGAAATAATGAAAAACTGTTTTTT.

This chain joins TRBV5-6 and TRBJ2-3; 8 bases map to TRBD2. The CDR3 has 15 amino acids. J was trimmed by 3 bases and V by 2 bases; bases with no gene match: 5. In germline, CDR1 is SGHDT, CDR2 YYEEEE. The CDR3 sequence is CASSLIAGTTDTQYF. CDR3 bases: TGTGCCAGCAGCTTAATAGCGGGAACGACAGATACGCAGTATTTT.

The chain employs TRBV9 and TRBJ2-1; 9 bases match TRBD2. The CDR3 extends over 14 amino acids. After removal of 4 bases from V and 4 bases from J, the junction contained 3 bases not matched to a gene. CDR1 and CDR2 (germline): SGDLS, YYNGEE. The CDR3 sequence: CASSLSGRYNEQFF. CDR3 nucleotide sequence: TGTGCCAGCAGCCTAAGCGGGAGGTACAATGAGCAGTTCTTC.

This clone came up once. The V and J genes are TRBV11-2 and TRBJ2-7; a weak D match, TRBD1 (6 bases). The V gene lost 4 bases and the J gene lost 9 bases, with 22 bases spanning the gap. The germline gives CDR1 SGHAT, CDR2 FQNNGV. This CDR3 has 15 amino acids. CDR3 bases: TGTGCCAGCAGCTCGGTAAGGGGGTTAAGAGGTCGGCAGTACTTC. It yields the protein CASSSVRGLRGRQYF.

This clone was seen just once. This rearrangement joins TRBV5-4 to TRBJ1-2; TRBD1 aligns across 9 bases. Trimming cost V 6 bases and J 4 bases; bases outside gene matches: 16. The CDR3 length is 17 residues. Germline V CDR1 and CDR2: SGHNT, YYREEE (reference sequence). CDR3 sequence reads: CASTLTSGTGSPYGYTF. The DNA for the CDR3 is TGTGCCAGCACCCTTACCTCCGGGACAGGGTCTCCCTATGGCTACACCTTC. The full variable domain, its missing parts supplied by reference TRBV5-4 and TRBJ1-2, is ETGVTQSPTHLIKTRGQQVTLRCSSQSGHNTVSWYQQALGQGPQFIFQYYREEENGRGNFPPRFSGLQFPNYSSELNVNALELDDSALYLCASTLTSGTGSPYGYTFGSGTRLTVV.

The V gene is TRBV5-1, the J gene TRBJ2-1; tentative D call: TRBD1 (5 bases). Looked up from germline, CDR1 is SGHRS and CDR2 is YFSETQ. The CDR3 length is 16 residues. The V and J ends lost 0 bases and 1 base respectively, with 11 bases between them. The CDR3 nucleotides are TGCGCCAGCAGCTTGGTCTCAGGGATGTCCTACAATGAGCAGTTCTTC. Translation: CASSLVSGMSYNEQFF.

V usage is TRBV13 and J usage is TRBJ2-1; D remains unclear. CDR3 length: 15 residues. V lost 5 bases, J lost 2 bases, and 13 bases lay in between. CDR1 and CDR2 (germline): PRHDT, FYEKMQ (reference sequence). The CDR3 protein is CASSPSGNPYNEQFF. For the CDR3, the DNA is TGTGCCAGCAGCCCCTCGGGTAACCCCTACAATGAGCAGTTCTTC. Filled out from reference TRBV13 and TRBJ2-1, the complete variable domain reads AAGVIQSPRHLIKEKRETATLKCYPIPRHDTVYWYQQGPGQDPQFLISFYEKMQSDKGSIPDRFSAQQFSDYHSELNMSSLELGDSALYFCASSPSGNPYNEQFFGPGTRLTVL.

V is TRBV5-1 and J is TRBJ2-7; no clear D gene. Trimming pared 7 bases from V and 9 bases from J, leaving 23 bases between. The CDR3 loop spans 14 amino acids. Germline V gives CDR1 SGHRS, CDR2 YFSETQ. In DNA form, the CDR3 reads TGCGCCAGCGGCAACCCCCCAGGCGCCGACGGGCAGTACTTC. Residues: CASGNPPGADGQYF.

The genes are TRBV12-5 and TRBJ1-2; maybe TRBD1 (5 bases). The CDR3 spans 13 residues. Germline V gene sequence: CDR1 LGHNT, CDR2 FRNRAP. Trimming left V 6 bases short and J 5 bases short, with 13 bases between. For the CDR3, the DNA is TGTGCTAGTGGACCGAGTCCAGGGTATGGCTACACCTTC. Protein sequence: CASGPSPGYGYTF.

This clone was detected once. The rearrangement uses TRBV2 and TRBJ2-1, with 7 bases fitting TRBD2. V lost 2 bases to trimming and J lost 6 bases; unmatched junction nucleotides: 7. The CDR3 covers 15 residues. The germline CDR1 and CDR2 sequences are SNHLY and FYNNEI. Here the CDR3 reads CASSEPGTTLNEQFF. Written as DNA, the CDR3 is TGTGCCAGCAGTGAACCCGGGACTACCCTCAATGAGCAGTTCTTC.

The chain carries TRBV10-3 and TRBJ1-5; 11 bases align to TRBD1. Per germline, CDR1 ENHRY and CDR2 SYGVKD. The CDR3 loop spans 14 amino acids. Trimming took 4 bases from V and 5 from J; bases not matched to a gene: 1. The CDR3 sequence is CAISGTGGDQPQHF. As DNA, the CDR3 is TGTGCCATCAGTGGGACAGGGGGCGATCAGCCCCAGCATTTT.

The chain combines TRBV7-2 with TRBJ2-7; unclear D gene. This CDR3 comprises 13 residues. Trimming took off 1 base at V and 7 bases at J, with 11 bases between the two ends. Germline V gives CDR1 SGHTA, CDR2 FQGNSA. In DNA form, the CDR3 reads TGTGCCAGCAGCTTAGGTGCCTTGAGGGAGCAGTACTTC. Its translation: CASSLGALREQYF.

This chain links TRBV7-2 with TRBJ2-3; D remains ambiguous. The CDR3 is made up of 13 amino acids. V was trimmed by 5 bases and J by 0 bases, leaving 6 bases between them. Germline V gene lookup returns CDR1 SGHTA and CDR2 FQGNSA. The CDR3 region has the DNA TGTGCCAGCAGCCTTAGCAGCACAGATACGCAGTATTTT. Its translation: CASSLSSTDTQYF.

This clone turned up a few times. This chain joins TRBV27 and TRBJ2-5; tentatively, D is TRBD2 (5 bases). Germline CDR1 reads MNHEY; CDR2 reads SMNVEV (reference sequence). Trimming pared 2 bases from V and 2 bases from J, leaving 12 bases between. The CDR3 has 15 residues. The CDR3 loop is CASSLNPPGQETQYF. The DNA of the CDR3 is TGTGCCAGCAGTTTAAATCCGCCGGGACAAGAGACCCAGTACTTC.